This T cell receptor (beta chain) is drawn from a study of blood T cell repertoires in COVID-19 (dated by TCRdb to 2020 to 2021). Context from the whole study: Samples from collaborators originated in the United States, Italy and Spain and spanned both the acute and convalescent phases of COVID-19. The prospective study material was composed of cDNA or gDNA derived from T cells, B-cell-depleted T cells, or PBMCs. Deeply sampled blood TCRbeta repertoires from subjects exposed to, actively infected with, or recovered from COVID-19 were included in the dataset. The repertoires were made available in a free public database intended to serve as a resource for research on the immune response to SARS-CoV-2. The samples were drawn from two sources: the first 160 participants of the ongoing ImmuneRACE study, and 1,200 or so subjects contributed by 6 global collaborators. The sample metadata nearly always contained a de-identified subject ID, COVID-19 status, age in years and sex. Where available, HLA class I and class II types were taken from metadata supplied by the sample provider and were not determined by assay-based typing. What the study reported, not specific to this receptor: The quantity of clinical and demographic metadata differed by source and by participant and was supplied without curation.

Measured from the cysteine to the phenylalanine, the CDR3 is 14 residues long. Here the CDR3 DNA is all that survives: 42 bases in frame from base 1. Looking up the germline V gene (reference sequence) yields CDR1 MNHEY and CDR2 SMNVEV. After removal of 4 bases from V and 2 bases from J, the junction retains 3 bases not matched to a gene. Regarding this clone: It lacks a known antigen. No qualities accompany the bases; no much larger clone lies one base away.

TCRbeta CDR3 regions were amplified from genomic DNA using the immunoSEQ Assay, a bias-controlled multiplex PCR. Concerning the study's data processing: The number of nucleated cells in each sample was estimated by amplification of reference gene primers within the assay. To quantify the absolute abundance of each unique TCRbeta CDR3 rearrangement, sequence reads were collapsed and filtered. For each sample, productive Simpson clonality was calculated by taking the square root of Simpson's diversity index across productive rearrangements. The table was pulled from immuneACCESS by TCRdb, which kept in-frame rearrangements only. Such tables lose some clones; where checked, under half of the loss comes from unresolved V genes, and the rest has no known cause. The V and J calls and the clone size are those of that table, but D and trimming were determined from the DNA. This sample holds over 400,000 clones; roughly 85% were observed only once. The ten largest clones take up approximately 1.4% of the sample.

The collaborating institutions used their own protocols to collect whole blood in K2EDTA tubes. For TCRbeta analysis, collaborator samples were shipped as frozen whole blood, as isolated PBMCs, or as DNA extracted from either sample type. The rearrangement combines TRBV27 with TRBJ1-2, with 8 central nucleotides matching TRBD1. This sequence originates from a young woman with active or convalescent COVID-19. Sequencing was done on a sample of peripheral blood. The CDR3 amino acid sequence is: CASSWTGRNYGYTF. At the DNA level, the sequence is TGTGCCAGCAGTTGGACAGGGCGGAACTATGGCTACACCTTC.